These T cell receptor beta chains were read from a single sample in a study of blood T cell repertoires in COVID-19. The table came from immunoSEQ multiplex PCR; TCRdb's copy has only in-frame clones and leaves some out. The sample has about 140,000 clones, 60% to 80% seen once. The source material was PBMCs or T cells enriched from blood (not recorded which). These receptors were collected from a woman in her fifties or sixties who had recovered from COVID-19. Each CDR3 is given with its conserved first and last residue. The D gene is left open where the match is weak. Some rows have no size entry. The others give once, few or many, or a class for an expanded clone.

clone_size j_call d_call v_call cdr3_aa cdr3_nt
. TRBJ1-1 . TRBV27 CASSFWPNTEAFF TGTGCCAGCAGTTTTTGGCCGAACACTGAAGCTTTCTTT
few TRBJ1-1 TRBD1 TRBV9 CASSEAGGGTEAFF TGTGCCAGCAGCGAGGCAGGGGGCGGAACTGAAGCTTTCTTT
. TRBJ2-5 . TRBV6-5 CASKAPQETQYF TGTGCCAGCAAAGCCCCTCAAGAGACCCAGTACTTC
. TRBJ1-3 . TRBV2 CASSVEDSGNTIYF TGTGCCAGCAGTGTTGAGGACTCTGGAAACACCATATATTTT
. TRBJ2-3 . TRBV10-2 CASTPTYSADTQYF TGCGCCAGCACCCCCACCTATAGCGCAGATACGCAGTATTTT
once TRBJ2-2 . TRBV27 CASSPTRNTGELFF TGTGCCAGCAGCCCCACTAGGAACACCGGGGAGCTGTTTTTT
. TRBJ2-1 TRBD1 TRBV5-6 CASSLAQGSYNEQFF TGTGCCAGCAGCTTGGCACAGGGGTCCTACAATGAGCAGTTCTTC
. TRBJ1-6 . TRBV18 CASRPTGWDSPLHF TGTGCCAGCCGGCCTACAGGGTGGGATTCACCCCTCCACTTT
. TRBJ1-5 . TRBV3-1/TRBV3-2 CASSPQGESNQPQHF TGTGCCAGCAGCCCTCAGGGTGAGAGCAATCAGCCCCAGCATTTT
. TRBJ2-3 . TRBV11-1 CASSLGASSDTQYF TGTGCCAGCAGCTTAGGGGCTAGCTCCGATACGCAGTATTTT
. TRBJ1-3 TRBD1 TRBV5-1 CASSLAGTEGYTIYF TGCGCCAGCAGCTTGGCGGGGACAGAGGGATACACCATATATTTT
. TRBJ1-1 . TRBV28 CASSSTDTEAFF TGTGCCAGCAGCTCCACAGACACTGAAGCTTTCTTT
. TRBJ2-2 TRBD2 TRBV7-8 CASSLPSGRATGELFF TGTGCCAGCAGCTTACCCAGCGGGAGGGCCACCGGGGAGCTGTTTTTT
few TRBJ2-3 . TRBV24-1 CATTQGSADTQYF TGTGCCACCACTCAGGGGTCCGCAGATACGCAGTATTTT
. TRBJ2-1 TRBD2 TRBV3-1/TRBV3-2 CASSQGRTSGSYNEQFF TGTGCCAGCAGCCAAGGACGGACTAGCGGGTCCTACAATGAGCAGTTCTTC
few TRBJ2-3 . TRBV30 CAWSVITDTQYF TGTGCCTGGAGTGTTATCACAGATACGCAGTATTTT
. TRBJ2-3 . TRBV11-2 CASGRASGTDTQYF TGTGCCAGCGGCCGGGCTAGCGGCACAGATACGCAGTATTTT